One sample yielded the 12 T cell receptor beta chains listed below, sequenced in a study of blood T cell repertoires in COVID-19. Generated by immunoSEQ multiplex PCR, the TCRdb table keeps only in-frame clones and is missing some. The table lists around 260,000 clones, approximately 86% of them singletons. Source material: peripheral blood. The receptor set was obtained from a woman aged 60-70 years with COVID-19, enrolled during active disease.

This chain connects TRBV19 to TRBJ1-2; no clear D gene. The CDR3 is 11 residues long. CDR1 LNHDA and CDR2 SQIVND come from the germline V gene (reference sequence). The V end lost 7 bases, the J end lost 2 bases, and 5 bases lay between the germline ends. The CDR3 protein is CASNQNYGYTF. CDR3 in DNA: TGTGCCAGTAATCAGAACTATGGCTACACCTTC.

This chain connects TRBV28 to TRBJ1-2; D uncertain. The V gene's germline CDR1 is MDHEN and CDR2 SYDVKM. This CDR3 is built from 13 residues. Trimming cost V 6 bases and J 0 bases, with 8 bases left between them. CDR3 DNA sequence: TGTGCCAGCAGCGGCGGGACTAACTATGGCTACACCTTC. It codes for CASSGGTNYGYTF.

The chain is built from TRBV2 and TRBJ1-3; D is unresolved. CDR3 size: 14 residues. Trimming cost V 6 bases and J 0 bases, with 9 bases left between them. Germline CDR1 SNHLY, CDR2 FYNNEI. In DNA, the CDR3 is TGTGCCAGCAGGGTGGCGGGCTCTGGAAACACCATATATTTT. Translated, it gives CASRVAGSGNTIYF.

The V and J genes are TRBV30 and TRBJ1-1, with 12 bases identical to TRBD1. After removal of 7 bases from V and 11 bases from J, the junction contained 8 bases not matched to a gene. Germline CDR1 reads GTSNPN; CDR2 reads SVGIG (reference sequence). This CDR3 has 12 residues. CDR3 sequence reads: CASGTGGSEAFF. Here the CDR3 DNA reads TGTGCCTCCGGGACAGGGGGCTCGGAGGCTTTCTTT.

The chain employs TRBV3-1 (or the pseudogene TRBV3-2) and TRBJ2-2; D not certain. The length of the CDR3 is 14 residues. Germline CDR1 LGHDT, CDR2 YNNKEL (reference sequence). The ends were cut back, 0 bases at V and 6 bases at J, with 8 bases in the middle. The CDR3 region is CASSQDPLPGELFF. In DNA, the CDR3 is TGTGCCAGCAGCCAAGATCCCCTACCCGGGGAGCTGTTTTTT.

The V gene is TRBV12-3 or TRBV12-4, the J gene TRBJ1-2; D gene unclear. V was pared by 3 bases and J by 11 bases, with 13 bases between. This CDR3 has 12 residues. CDR3 nucleotide sequence: TGTGCCAGCAGTTTGGAGGTAGGATGGTACACCTTC. It is translated as CASSLEVGWYTF.

The rearrangement uses TRBV30 and TRBJ1-1; D is unresolved. The CDR3 contains 14 residues. The ends were cut back, 2 bases at V and 7 bases at J, with 17 bases in the middle. CDR1 is GTSNPN and CDR2 is SVGIG in the germline V gene (reference sequence). CDR3 loop: CAWSTGDKAIEAFF. DNA for the CDR3: TGTGCCTGGAGTACTGGTGACAAGGCAATTGAAGCTTTCTTT.

The rearrangement uses TRBV4-1 and TRBJ2-7; 9 bases line up with TRBD2. Trimming removed 0 bases from V and 9 bases from J; junction bases left unmatched: 9. The CDR3 totals 15 residues. The germline V gene has CDR1 MGHRA and CDR2 YSYEKL. CDR3 region: CASSQDLLAGAGQYF. In DNA, the CDR3 is TGCGCCAGCAGCCAAGATTTACTAGCGGGCGCCGGGCAGTACTTC.

The table lists this clone with a count of one. Other DNA sequences from this sample encode an identical CDR3 as well. The chain employs TRBV27 and TRBJ2-7; TRBD2 aligns across 11 bases. J gave up 6 bases and V 6 bases, and 4 bases lay outside the gene matches. The CDR3 has 13 amino acids. The germline V gene encodes CDR1 MNHEY and CDR2 SMNVEV (reference sequence). CDR3 coding DNA: TGTGCCAGCAGGGCCGGGACTAGCGGCGAGCAGTACTTC. Protein product: CASRAGTSGEQYF.

The rearrangement joins TRBV7-2 to TRBJ2-2; D might be TRBD2 (6 bases). The V and J ends lost 6 bases and 2 bases respectively, with 10 bases between them. The CDR3 loop spans 14 amino acids. Germline CDR1 SGHTA, CDR2 FQGNSA. The CDR3 DNA follows: TGTGCCAGCAGAGCCGGGAGCAACACCGGGGAGCTGTTTTTT. Amino acids: CASRAGSNTGELFF. Full variable domain (outside the CDR3, taken from reference TRBV7-2 and TRBJ2-2): GAGVSQSPSNKVTEKGKDVELRCDPISGHTALYWYRQSLGQGLEFLIYFQGNSAPDKSGLPSDRFSAERTGGSVSTLTIQRTQQEDSAVYLCASRAGSNTGELFFGEGSRLTVL.

The V gene is TRBV7-8, the J gene TRBJ2-5; 8 positions agree with TRBD1. V was clipped by 1 base and J by 5 bases; unmatched bases: 9. The CDR3 length is 16 residues. The germline V gene has CDR1 SGHVS and CDR2 FQNEAQ. Here the CDR3 DNA reads TGTGCCAGCAGCTTAGGCGGCGCAGGGGGCTCGGAGACCCAGTACTTC. Its translation is CASSLGGAGGSETQYF.

The rearrangement joins TRBV7-2 to TRBJ2-2; 9 bases match TRBD2. Germline CDR1 and CDR2: SGHTA and FQGNSA. V was pared by 1 base and J by 6 bases, with 3 bases of the junction left unmatched. CDR3 length: 15 amino acids. The CDR3 nucleotides are TGTGCCAGCAGCTTAGTTCGCGGGAGGGCCGGGGAGCTGTTTTTT. Translation gives CASSLVRGRAGELFF.